This T cell receptor beta chain was obtained from a study of glioma-infiltrating T cells after dendritic cell vaccination. Study summary: Glioblastoma patients came from Phase I and II dendritic cell vaccination trials.

Up to about 2 ug genomic DNA was used for TCRB CDR3 amplification. The assay was immunoSEQ multiplex PCR, and TCRdb's table has in-frame clones only and misses some. The sample holds 80,000 to 100,000 clones, approximately 80% seen once. This sample's time point: after dendritic cell vaccination, including at tumor progression/relapse. The sequences come from blood, collected after dendritic cell vaccination. This receptor was identified in a human donor with glioblastoma.

The CDR3 spells CASSFSAGGPYEQYF. The CDR3 DNA reads as TGTGCCAGCAGTTTTTCCGCGGGAGGTCCGTACGAGCAGTACTTC. This sequence joins TRBV28 and TRBJ2-7; 8 nucleotides align to TRBD2. With 3 bases clipped from V and 4 bases from J, the junction kept 8 bases outside the gene matches. The CDR3 sequence is 15 residues long. Germline loops: CDR1 MDHEN, CDR2 SYDVKM.